The 18 T cell receptor beta chains listed next were all sequenced from one sample in a study of blood T cell repertoires in COVID-19. Clones were read by immunoSEQ multiplex PCR, and TCRdb kept only the in-frame ones, dropping some. The sample has 150,000 to 200,000 clones; approximately 90% are singletons. The sample taken for sequencing was peripheral blood. The receptors shown here come from a woman in her 70s with COVID-19, enrolled during active disease.

The chain recombines TRBV19 with TRBJ1-5; 7 nucleotides line up with TRBD1. CDR1 LNHDA and CDR2 SQIVND come from the germline V gene (reference sequence). V shed 4 bases, J shed 5 bases, and the junction held 14 bases outside the gene matches. This CDR3 is built from 17 residues. DNA of the CDR3: TGTGCCAGTAGTACCGAAGTCGAGAACAGGGGAGATCAGCCCCAGCATTTT. It encodes CASSTEVENRGDQPQHF.

V gene TRBV7-8 combines with J gene TRBJ2-3, with a possible D match to TRBD2 (5 bases). There are 12 residues in the CDR3. CDR1 is SGHVS and CDR2 is FQNEAQ in the germline V gene. Trimming cost V 5 bases and J 9 bases, with 12 bases left between them. The DNA of the CDR3 is TGTGCCAGCAGCCCAAGTGGAGGCACGCAGTATTTT. Encoded protein: CASSPSGGTQYF. Full variable domain (remainder filled in from reference TRBV7-8 and TRBJ2-3): GAGVSQSPRYKVAKRGQDVALRCDPISGHVSLFWYQQALGQGPEFLTYFQNEAQLDKSGLPSDRFFAERPEGSVSTLKIQRTQQEDSAVYLCASSPSGGTQYFGPGTRLTVL.

This clone was counted ten times or more. This chain uses TRBV14 with TRBJ1-1; a weak D match, TRBD1 (5 bases). The CDR3 is 14 residues long. The V and J ends lost 7 bases and 1 base respectively, with 13 bases between them. Germline V CDR1 and CDR2: SGHDN, FVKESK. CDR3 loop: CASNPQGSNTEAFF. CDR3 nucleotide sequence: TGTGCCAGCAATCCGCAGGGTTCGAACACTGAAGCTTTCTTT.

The chain combines TRBV12-3 or TRBV12-4 with TRBJ2-7; weak D call: TRBD1 (6 bases). V lost 8 bases to trimming and J lost 2 bases, with 13 bases between them. The CDR3 totals 13 residues. The CDR3 sequence is CASVRDTAYEQYF. The CDR3 DNA follows: TGTGCCAGCGTTCGGGACACCGCCTACGAGCAGTACTTC.

This chain uses TRBV6-6 with TRBJ2-7, with 7 bases that match TRBD2. The V gene's germline CDR1 is MNHNY and CDR2 SVGAGI (reference sequence). After removal of 1 base from V and 7 bases from J, the junction contained 7 bases not matched to a gene. CDR3 length equals 14 residues. CDR3 nucleotides: TGTGCCAGCAGTTACTATCCAGGGAGGGGTGAGCAGTACTTC. This encodes CASSYYPGRGEQYF.

The V and J genes are TRBV30 and TRBJ2-7; TRBD1 matches 9 bases. Per germline, CDR1 GTSNPN and CDR2 SVGIG (reference sequence). This CDR3 region has 15 residues. Trimming at V came to 3 bases and at J to 2 bases, leaving 8 bases not matched to a gene. The CDR3 nucleotides read TGTGCCTGGAGAAGAGGGACAGGGAGCACCTACGAGCAGTACTTC. Residues: CAWRRGTGSTYEQYF.

The table lists this clone with a count of one. The rearrangement uses TRBV24-1 and TRBJ2-3; 7 nucleotides agree with TRBD1. The CDR3 spans 16 residues. Germline V lookup: CDR1 KGHDR, CDR2 SFDVKD. V trimming: 0 bases; J trimming: 0 bases; junction bases outside the gene matches: 2. CDR3 coding DNA: TGTGCCACCAGTGATTTGGGGGACAGTAGCACAGATACGCAGTATTTT. Translating it yields CATSDLGDSSTDTQYF.

This chain connects TRBV11-3 to TRBJ2-1, with 8 bases that match TRBD2. This CDR3 contains 16 residues. With V trimmed by 0 bases and J by 7 bases, 8 bases remained unmatched. Germline CDR1 is SGHNT and CDR2 is YENEEA. The CDR3: CASSLEGSGTGNEQFF. Written as DNA, the CDR3 is TGTGCCAGCAGCTTAGAAGGTAGCGGGACGGGGAATGAGCAGTTCTTC.

V is TRBV6-4 and J is TRBJ1-6; no firm D call. Germline CDR1 and CDR2: MRHNA and SNTAGT. V lost 0 bases to trimming and J lost 10 bases, with 16 bases between them. The CDR3 contains 16 residues. In nucleotides, the CDR3 is TGTGCCAGCAGTGACTCTGGGCTACAAACCAGCTCACCCCTCCACTTT. It codes for CASSDSGLQTSSPLHF.

The chain is built from TRBV10-1 and TRBJ1-1, with a weak D call TRBD1 (5 bases). The CDR3 has 13 amino acids. Germline V CDR1 and CDR2: WNHNN, SYGVQD (reference sequence). With 6 bases removed from V and 5 bases from J, the gap between germline ends came to 13 bases. The CDR3 reads CASRDWGGTEAFF. CDR3 in DNA: TGCGCCAGCAGAGACTGGGGGGGAACTGAAGCTTTCTTT.

J is TRBJ2-7 and V is TRBV28; D ambiguous. This CDR3 region has 11 residues. With 3 bases removed from V and 5 bases from J, the gap between germline ends came to 5 bases. Germline V CDR1 and CDR2: MDHEN, SYDVKM. The CDR3, as DNA: TGTGCCAGCAGTTTCTTAGACGAGCAGTACTTC. Protein: CASSFLDEQYF.

The chain joins TRBV6-9 to TRBJ1-4, with 7 bases aligning to TRBD1. Looked up from germline, CDR1 is MNHGY and CDR2 is SVAAGI. After removal of 11 bases from V and 8 bases from J, the junction contained 8 bases not matched to a gene. This CDR3 has 12 residues. The chain's CDR3 is CARWTGGEKLFF. In nucleotides, the CDR3 is TGTGCCCGTTGGACAGGAGGAGAAAAACTGTTTTTT.

The V gene is TRBV15, the J gene TRBJ2-7; tentatively, D is TRBD1 (6 bases). V was trimmed by 5 bases and J by 6 bases, leaving 20 bases between them. Germline values: CDR1 LNHNV, CDR2 YYDKDF (reference sequence). The CDR3 spans 15 residues. CDR3 DNA sequence: TGTGCCACCAGCGGAACAGGGTGGGGTCACCGCGAGCAGTACTTC. Translated, it gives CATSGTGWGHREQYF.

V gene TRBV6-6 combines with J gene TRBJ2-1, with D perhaps TRBD1 (6 bases). Germline CDR1 reads MNHNY; CDR2 reads SVGAGI (reference sequence). This CDR3 has 12 amino acids. V lost 4 bases and J 8 bases, leaving 9 bases between the germline ends. CDR3 in DNA: TGTGCCAGCAGTTCCCGGACAGATGAGCAGTTCTTC. Amino acids: CASSSRTDEQFF.

This chain links TRBV4-2 with TRBJ1-2; no clear D gene. CDR3 length: 13 residues. Looked up from germline, CDR1 is LGHNA and CDR2 is YNFKEQ. With 0 bases removed from V and 8 bases from J, the gap between germline ends came to 10 bases. CDR3 in amino acids: CASSQDPRYGYTF. The CDR3 DNA reads TGTGCCAGCAGCCAAGATCCCAGGTACGGCTACACCTTC.

The chain combines TRBV18 with TRBJ2-3, with TRBD2 matching 9 bases. Germline-derived CDR1 and CDR2 are KGHSH and LQKENI. The ends lost 8 bases at V and 4 bases at J; junction bases unmatched: 10. This CDR3 spans 15 amino acids. CDR3 residues: CASTPTGTSSDTQYF. As DNA, the CDR3 is TGTGCCAGCACTCCCACCGGGACTAGCTCAGATACGCAGTATTTT. Looking up the rest from reference TRBV18 and TRBJ2-3 gives the full variable domain: NAGVMQNPRHLVRRRGQEARLRCSPMKGHSHVYWYRQLPEEGLKFMVYLQKENIIDESGMPKERFSAEFPKEGPSILRIQQVVRGDSAAYFCASTPTGTSSDTQYFGPGTRLTVL.

This clone has a single count. The chain has TRBV30 and TRBJ1-5; D might be TRBD1 (6 bases). Germline V gene data show CDR1 as GTSNPN and CDR2 as SVGIG (reference sequence). The V end was cut by 1 base, the J end by 6 bases, with 13 bases between. The CDR3 totals 14 residues. The CDR3 sequence is CAWSATGGAQPQHF. In DNA, the CDR3 is TGTGCCTGGAGTGCGACAGGTGGAGCTCAGCCCCAGCATTTT.

The chain has TRBV18 and TRBJ2-1, with 9 bases aligning to TRBD1. The CDR3 extends over 18 amino acids. V dropped 2 bases and J dropped 7; count of bases not matched to a gene: 15. The germline V gene has CDR1 KGHSH and CDR2 LQKENI. CDR3 coding DNA: TGTGCCAGCTCACCAGCACTAACCGGGACAGGGCGTTCGAATGAGCAGTTCTTC. It is translated as CASSPALTGTGRSNEQFF. Together with reference TRBV18 and TRBJ2-1, the CDR3 gives the full variable domain: NAGVMQNPRHLVRRRGQEARLRCSPMKGHSHVYWYRQLPEEGLKFMVYLQKENIIDESGMPKERFSAEFPKEGPSILRIQQVVRGDSAAYFCASSPALTGTGRSNEQFFGPGTRLTVL.